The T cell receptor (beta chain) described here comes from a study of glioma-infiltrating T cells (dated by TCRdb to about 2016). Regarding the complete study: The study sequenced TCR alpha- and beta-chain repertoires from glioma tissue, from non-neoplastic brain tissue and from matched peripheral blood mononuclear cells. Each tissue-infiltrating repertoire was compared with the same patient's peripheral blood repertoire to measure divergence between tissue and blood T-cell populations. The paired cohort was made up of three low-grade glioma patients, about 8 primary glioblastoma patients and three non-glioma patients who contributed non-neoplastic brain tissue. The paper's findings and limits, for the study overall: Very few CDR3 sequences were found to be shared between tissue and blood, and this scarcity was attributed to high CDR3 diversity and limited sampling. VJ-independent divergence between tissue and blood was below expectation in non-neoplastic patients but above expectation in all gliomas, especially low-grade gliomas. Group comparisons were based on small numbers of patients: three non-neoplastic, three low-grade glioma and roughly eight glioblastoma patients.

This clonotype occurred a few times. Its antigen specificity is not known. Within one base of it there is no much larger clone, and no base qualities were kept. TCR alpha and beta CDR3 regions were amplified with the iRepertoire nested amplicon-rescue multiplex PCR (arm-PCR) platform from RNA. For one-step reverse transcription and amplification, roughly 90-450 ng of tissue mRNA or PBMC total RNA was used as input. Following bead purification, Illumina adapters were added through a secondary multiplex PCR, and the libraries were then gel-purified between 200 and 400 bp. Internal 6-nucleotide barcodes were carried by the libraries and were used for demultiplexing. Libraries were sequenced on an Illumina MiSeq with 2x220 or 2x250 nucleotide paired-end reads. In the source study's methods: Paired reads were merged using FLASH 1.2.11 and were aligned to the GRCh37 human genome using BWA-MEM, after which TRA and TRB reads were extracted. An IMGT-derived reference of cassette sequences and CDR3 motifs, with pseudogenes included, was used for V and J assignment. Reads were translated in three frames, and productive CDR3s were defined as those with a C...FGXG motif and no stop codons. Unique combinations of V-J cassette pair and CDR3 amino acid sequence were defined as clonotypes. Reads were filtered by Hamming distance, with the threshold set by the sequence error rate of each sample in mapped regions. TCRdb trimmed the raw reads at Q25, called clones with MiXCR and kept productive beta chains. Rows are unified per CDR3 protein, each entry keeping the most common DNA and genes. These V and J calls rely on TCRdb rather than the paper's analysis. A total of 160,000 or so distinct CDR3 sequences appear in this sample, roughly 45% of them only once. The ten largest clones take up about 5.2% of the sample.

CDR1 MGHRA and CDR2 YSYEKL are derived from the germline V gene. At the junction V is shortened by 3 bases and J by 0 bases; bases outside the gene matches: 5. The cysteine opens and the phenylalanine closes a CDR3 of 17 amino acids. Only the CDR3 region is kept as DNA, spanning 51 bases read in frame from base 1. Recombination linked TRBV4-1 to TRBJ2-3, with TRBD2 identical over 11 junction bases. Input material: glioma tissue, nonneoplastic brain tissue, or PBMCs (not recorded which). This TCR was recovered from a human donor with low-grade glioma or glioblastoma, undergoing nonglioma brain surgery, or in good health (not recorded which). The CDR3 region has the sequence CASSHRLAGLSTDTQYF. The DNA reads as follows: TGCGCCAGCAGCCACCGACTAGCGGGGCTTAGCACAGATACGCAGTATTTT.